These 10 T cell receptor beta chains were all obtained from the same sample, sequenced in a study of cytomegalovirus exposure and HLA in healthy donors. The PCR made use of 60 Vbeta and 13 Jbeta primers. Only in-frame clones appear in the TCRdb table, and some are missing; sequencing was by immunoSEQ multiplex PCR. Counted here are some 150,000 clones, just under 85% occurring once; the ten biggest clones make up roughly 1.9%. The sequenced sample consisted of PBMCs. The receptors derive from a woman between 40 and 55 years old in good health and CMV-seronegative.

Only one count was recorded for this clone. CDR3: CSVVLRKSSYEQYF. The CDR3 DNA is TGCAGCGTTGTCCTCAGGAAAAGCTCCTACGAGCAGTACTTC. The J gene is TRBJ2-7, the V gene TRBV29-1; the D is unclear. CDR1 SQVTM and CDR2 ANQGSEA come from the germline V gene. The CDR3 totals 14 residues. The germline V and J ends were trimmed by 4 bases and 0 bases, with 13 bases remaining between them.

The chain combines TRBV5-4 with TRBJ2-3, with D maybe TRBD2 (6 bases). Germline-derived CDR1 and CDR2 are SGHNT and YYREEE (reference sequence). Deletions cut 0 bases from V and 1 base from J, with 12 bases between. This CDR3 is built from 16 residues. This CDR3 is CASSLGGGSRTDTQYF. The CDR3, as DNA: TGTGCCAGCAGCTTGGGTGGAGGGTCACGCACAGATACGCAGTATTTT.

The rearrangement uses TRBV28 and TRBJ2-5; 8 bases align to TRBD1. Germline V gives CDR1 MDHEN, CDR2 SYDVKM. The length of the CDR3 is 17 residues. V lost 2 bases, J lost 2 bases, and 10 bases stayed unmatched. The CDR3 here is CASSLNSGQVRQETQYF. The CDR3 coding sequence is TGTGCCAGCAGTTTAAACTCGGGACAGGTCAGACAAGAGACCCAGTACTTC.

The chain is built from TRBV30 and TRBJ1-1; tentatively, D is TRBD1 (5 bases). Trimming pared 4 bases from V and 6 bases from J, leaving 12 bases between. The germline V gene has CDR1 GTSNPN and CDR2 SVGIG (reference sequence). This CDR3 comprises 12 residues. The chain's CDR3 is CAWTPGGSEAFF. CDR3 DNA: TGTGCCTGGACCCCGGGGGGATCTGAAGCTTTCTTT.

The chain joins TRBV7-3 to TRBJ2-2; D gene uncertain. Trimming took off 2 bases at V and 1 base at J, with 11 bases between the two ends. CDR3 length: 16 amino acids. Germline V gene lookup returns CDR1 SGHTA and CDR2 FQGTGA. For the CDR3, the DNA is TGTGCCAGCAGCTTAGGCCCAGTTCGGAACACCGGGGAGCTGTTTTTT. It is translated as CASSLGPVRNTGELFF. The full variable domain, with the rest looked up from reference TRBV7-3 and TRBJ2-2, is GAGVSQTPSNKVTEKGKYVELRCDPISGHTALYWYRQSLGQGPEFLIYFQGTGAADDSGLPNDRFFAVRPEGSVSTLKIQRTERGDSAVYLCASSLGPVRNTGELFFGEGSRLTVL.

This chain uses TRBV19 with TRBJ2-7, with 7 bases identical to TRBD2. The germline V gene has CDR1 LNHDA and CDR2 SQIVND (reference sequence). J gave up 2 bases and V 3 bases, and 13 bases lay outside the gene matches. This CDR3 region has 17 residues. CDR3: CASSIGLDTSVPYEQYF. Written as DNA, the CDR3 is TGTGCCAGTAGTATCGGACTAGACACCTCAGTTCCCTACGAGCAGTACTTC.

The chain combines TRBV6-5 with TRBJ2-5, with D possibly matching TRBD2 (6 bases). Germline V CDR1 and CDR2: MNHEY, SVGAGI. Trimming left V 10 bases short and J 7 bases short, with 13 bases between. The CDR3 extends over 11 amino acids. CDR3 coding DNA: TGTGCCACCCTTCACGGGGGGACCCAGTACTTC. Protein: CATLHGGTQYF.

CDR3 coding DNA: TGTGCCACTAAGCAGGGGACTAGCGGGAAGGGGGAGACCCAGTACTTC. It yields the protein CATKQGTSGKGETQYF. The genes are TRBV15 and TRBJ2-5, with 13 positions matching TRBD2. This CDR3 is 16 amino acids long. The germline V gene encodes CDR1 LNHNV and CDR2 YYDKDF (reference sequence). The V and J ends lost 9 bases and 5 bases, in that order; junction bases with no gene match: 12.

The chain has TRBV4-3 and TRBJ2-5, with D maybe TRBD1 (7 bases). V was shortened by 1 base and J by 5 bases, with 8 bases between the two germline ends. Germline V lookup: CDR1 LGHNA, CDR2 YSLEER. The CDR3 length is 13 residues. The CDR3 DNA is TGCGCCAGCAGCCAAGCAGGGGGGGAGACCCAGTACTTC. Its protein product is CASSQAGGETQYF.

The chain has TRBV5-1 and TRBJ2-2, with a tentative D call TRBD1 (5 bases). The CDR3 is 14 amino acids. The ends were cut back, 7 bases at V and 6 bases at J, with 16 bases in the middle. Germline CDR1 and CDR2: SGHRS and YFSETQ. The CDR3 spells CASLPGQRAGELFF. DNA for the CDR3: TGCGCCAGCCTTCCAGGGCAAAGGGCCGGGGAGCTGTTTTTT.